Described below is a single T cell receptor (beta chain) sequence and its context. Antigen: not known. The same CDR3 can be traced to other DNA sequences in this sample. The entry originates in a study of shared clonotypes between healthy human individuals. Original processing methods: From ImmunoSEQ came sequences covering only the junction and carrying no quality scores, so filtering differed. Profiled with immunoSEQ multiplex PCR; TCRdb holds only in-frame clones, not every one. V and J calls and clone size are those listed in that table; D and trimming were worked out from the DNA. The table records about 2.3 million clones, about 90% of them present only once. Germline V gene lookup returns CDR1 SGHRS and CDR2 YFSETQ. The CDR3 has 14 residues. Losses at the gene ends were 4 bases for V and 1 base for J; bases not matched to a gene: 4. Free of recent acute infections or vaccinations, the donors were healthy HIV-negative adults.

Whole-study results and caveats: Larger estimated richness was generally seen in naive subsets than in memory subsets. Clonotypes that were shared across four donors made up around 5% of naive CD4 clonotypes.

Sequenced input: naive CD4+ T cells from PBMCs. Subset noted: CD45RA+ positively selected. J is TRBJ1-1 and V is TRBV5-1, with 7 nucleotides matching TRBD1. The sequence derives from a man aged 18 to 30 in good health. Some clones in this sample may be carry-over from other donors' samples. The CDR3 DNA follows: TGCGCCAGCAGCCCGGGGACAGAGAACACTGAAGCTTTCTTT. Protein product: CASSPGTENTEAFF.